Each of the 27 T cell receptor beta chains below was sequenced from the same sample in a study of blood T cell repertoires in COVID-19. This table comes from immunoSEQ multiplex PCR, and its TCRdb copy is limited to in-frame clones, with some not included. This repertoire shows roughly 330,000 clones, roughly 89% found once; its top ten account for roughly 9.9%. The sample consisted of peripheral blood. Every receptor here comes from a man younger than 45 with COVID-19, enrolled during active disease.

The chain employs TRBV10-3 and TRBJ2-1, with 7 bases aligning to TRBD2. CDR1 and CDR2 from the germline V gene are ENHRY and SYGVKD. This CDR3 is 15 amino acids long. V trimming: 1 base; J trimming: 10 bases; junction bases outside the gene matches: 10. Here the CDR3 DNA reads TGTGCCATCAGTGAGTATACGGCGGGAGCTGGAGAGCAGTTCTTC. This encodes CAISEYTAGAGEQFF.

The J gene is TRBJ2-5, the V gene TRBV24-1; 7 nucleotides line up with TRBD2. The CDR3 consists of 17 residues. Germline V gene data show CDR1 as KGHDR and CDR2 as SFDVKD. V dropped 2 bases and J dropped 2; count of bases not matched to a gene: 10. The CDR3 spells CATSDSPSAGTQETQYF. The CDR3, as DNA: TGTGCCACCAGTGATTCTCCCTCAGCGGGGACTCAAGAGACCCAGTACTTC.

Only one count was recorded for this clone. The chain combines TRBV3-1 (or the pseudogene TRBV3-2) with TRBJ1-1; 8 nucleotides line up with TRBD1. The CDR3 extends over 14 amino acids. After removal of 3 bases from V and 5 bases from J, the junction contained 5 bases not matched to a gene. CDR1 LGHDT and CDR2 YNNKEL come from the germline V gene (reference sequence). CDR3 sequence (DNA): TGTGCCAGCAGCCAGGGAACAGGGGGGACTGAAGCTTTCTTT. Amino acid sequence: CASSQGTGGTEAFF.

The chain is built from TRBV7-2 and TRBJ1-1; the match to TRBD1 covers 7 bases. Germline CDR1 is SGHTA and CDR2 is FQGNSA. Trimming took 4 bases from V and 0 from J; bases not matched to a gene: 5. The CDR3 runs 15 residues. This chain's CDR3 is CASSSQGILNTEAFF. For the CDR3, the DNA is TGTGCCAGCAGCTCACAGGGGATTTTGAACACTGAAGCTTTCTTT.

The gene calls are TRBV7-9 and TRBJ2-1; 11 nucleotides line up with TRBD2. The CDR3 spans 19 residues. CDR1 SEHNR and CDR2 FQNEAQ come from the germline V gene (reference sequence). Trimming at V came to 11 bases and at J to 2 bases, leaving 20 bases not matched to a gene. The CDR3, as DNA: TGTGCCGCTGCAGGGGCTAGCGGGAGGAAGGCTAGGACCTACAATGAGCAGTTCTTC. Its protein is CAAAGASGRKARTYNEQFF.

The V gene is TRBV19, the J gene TRBJ2-7, with a tentative D call TRBD2 (6 bases). The CDR3 is made up of 16 amino acids. In germline, CDR1 is LNHDA, CDR2 SQIVND (reference sequence). Between the trimmed V and J ends, which lost 3 bases and 3 bases, there was a span of 18 bases. The CDR3 sequence is CASSIFGGSGFYEQYF. For the CDR3, the DNA is TGTGCCAGTAGTATTTTCGGAGGGAGCGGCTTCTACGAGCAGTACTTC.

The chain has TRBV5-1 and TRBJ1-4, with D perhaps matching TRBD1 (6 bases). CDR1 and CDR2 from the germline V gene are SGHRS and YFSETQ. The V end was cut by 0 bases, the J end by 4 bases, with 19 bases between. This CDR3 contains 18 residues. CDR3 nucleotide sequence: TGCGCCAGCAGCTTGGGGATTTTCAAGACAGGCCTTAATGAAAAACTGTTTTTT. Protein: CASSLGIFKTGLNEKLFF.

Concerning this clone: Within the sample, other DNA sequences also encode this same CDR3. The chain recombines TRBV6-5 with TRBJ2-7, with 9 bases fitting TRBD1. From germline, CDR1 is MNHEY and CDR2 SVGAGI. The CDR3 has 13 residues. V dropped 2 bases and J dropped 6; count of bases not matched to a gene: 2. CDR3 region: CASSYGTGLEQYF. DNA of the CDR3: TGTGCCAGCAGTTACGGGACAGGGCTCGAGCAGTACTTC.

The chain combines TRBV5-4 with TRBJ2-5, with D possibly matching TRBD1 (6 bases). The CDR3 loop spans 15 amino acids. V was clipped by 0 bases and J by 4 bases, with 13 bases between them. Germline CDR1 reads SGHNT; CDR2 reads YYREEE (reference sequence). The CDR3 protein is CASSLAGVRGETQYF. The CDR3 nucleotides read TGTGCCAGCAGCTTGGCCGGGGTCAGGGGAGAGACCCAGTACTTC.

This chain connects TRBV15 to TRBJ1-5; D is undetermined. Per germline, CDR1 LNHNV and CDR2 YYDKDF (reference sequence). The CDR3 runs 15 residues. Trimming cost V 0 bases and J 0 bases, with 6 bases left between them. In nucleotides, the CDR3 is TGTGCCACCAGCAGAGATCCAAATAGCAATCAGCCCCAGCATTTT. Its translation: CATSRDPNSNQPQHF. The variable domain in full, completed from reference TRBV15 and TRBJ1-5, reads DAMVIQNPRYQVTQFGKPVTLSCSQTLNHNVMYWYQQKSSQAPKLLFHYYDKDFNNEADTPDNFQSRRPNTSFCFLDIRSPGLGDTAMYLCATSRDPNSNQPQHFGDGTRLSIL.

This clone was detected only once. This chain connects TRBV27 to TRBJ2-2, with a tentative D call TRBD2 (5 bases). CDR1 and CDR2 from the germline V gene are MNHEY and SMNVEV (reference sequence). The V end was cut by 2 bases, the J end by 5 bases, with 12 bases between. CDR3 length equals 15 residues. The CDR3 spells CASSLIGVGTGELFF. The CDR3 DNA sequence: TGTGCCAGCAGTTTAATCGGGGTCGGGACCGGGGAGCTGTTTTTT.

V gene TRBV7-8 combines with J gene TRBJ2-7; 8 nucleotides align to TRBD1. The CDR3 is 16 amino acids. Germline V gene data show CDR1 as SGHVS and CDR2 as FQNEAQ. V lost 4 bases, J lost 2 bases, and 10 bases stayed unmatched. CDR3 loop: CASSYAVGTGTYEQYF. In DNA, the CDR3 is TGTGCCAGCAGCTATGCCGTCGGGACAGGCACCTACGAGCAGTACTTC.

This chain uses TRBV15 with TRBJ2-5, with D possibly being TRBD1 (6 bases). Germline values: CDR1 LNHNV, CDR2 YYDKDF (reference sequence). The CDR3 has 13 amino acids. Deletions cut 7 bases from V and 5 bases from J, with 14 bases between. The CDR3 loop reads CATKRGGDETQYF. DNA for the CDR3: TGTGCCACCAAAAGAGGGGGAGACGAGACCCAGTACTTC.

Ten or more counts support this clone. The CDR3 DNA is TGTGCCAGCAGTGGAACTAGCGGGGGGGCCAATGAGCAGTTCTTC. Residues: CASSGTSGGANEQFF. The chain combines TRBV6-4 with TRBJ2-1; the match to TRBD2 covers 13 bases. The length of the CDR3 is 15 residues. In germline, CDR1 is MRHNA, CDR2 SNTAGT. The junction had 3 bases not matched to a gene; V was cut back by 4 bases and J by 6 bases.

The chain recombines TRBV5-6 with TRBJ1-2, with D possibly TRBD1 on 6 matching bases. Germline CDR1 is SGHDT and CDR2 is YYEEEE. CDR3 length: 17 amino acids. V shed 1 base and J shed 0 bases, with 16 bases lying between them. The CDR3 is CASSLFAGAASNYGYTF. The DNA of the CDR3 is TGTGCCAGCAGCTTGTTCGCGGGGGCGGCCTCTAACTATGGCTACACCTTC.

This clone is a singleton in its sample. The V call is TRBV7-6, the J call TRBJ1-3; TRBD1 agrees at 8 bases. The trim removed 5 bases at V and 1 base at J, leaving 10 bases unmatched. This CDR3 region has 17 residues. The V gene's germline CDR1 is SGHVS and CDR2 FNYEAQ. CDR3 sequence: CASSDSGTGLSGNTIYF. CDR3 coding DNA: TGTGCCAGCAGCGACTCCGGGACAGGCCTATCTGGAAACACCATATATTTT.

This clone came up many times. The rearrangement joins TRBV4-2 to TRBJ2-1, with TRBD2 matching over 11 bases. Germline loops: CDR1 LGHNA, CDR2 YNFKEQ. This CDR3 is built from 15 residues. V gave up 0 bases and J gave up 6 bases; unmatched junction bases: 1. The CDR3 DNA reads as TGTGCCAGCAGCCAAGATAGCGGGGGGGCCAATGAGCAGTTCTTC. This sequence encodes CASSQDSGGANEQFF.

J is TRBJ2-5 and V is TRBV7-9; 7 bases match TRBD1. Germline CDR1 is SEHNR and CDR2 is FQNEAQ (reference sequence). The CDR3 loop spans 16 amino acids. V shed 5 bases and J 3 bases; nucleotides not matched to a gene: 12. The DNA for the CDR3 is TGTGCCAGCAGCCCATTCCCGGGACAGCGTAAAGAGACCCAGTACTTC. This codes for CASSPFPGQRKETQYF.

The chain carries TRBV7-2 and TRBJ2-2, with no clear D. Trimming cost V 3 bases and J 2 bases, with 4 bases left between them. This CDR3 is 13 amino acids long. The V gene's germline CDR1 is SGHTA and CDR2 FQGNSA. The CDR3 here is CASSFPNTGELFF. The CDR3 coding sequence is TGTGCCAGCAGCTTTCCAAACACCGGGGAGCTGTTTTTT.

This chain uses TRBV19 with TRBJ2-7; 12 nucleotides agree with TRBD1. The CDR3 covers 14 residues. The trim removed 6 bases at V and 7 bases at J, leaving 7 bases unmatched. The germline CDR1 and CDR2 sequences are LNHDA and SQIVND (reference sequence). The CDR3 loop reads CASRPGQGAIEQYF. The CDR3 DNA reads TGTGCCAGTAGACCGGGACAGGGGGCGATTGAGCAGTACTTC.

The CDR3 here is CASSDPKHDSNQPQHF. The CDR3 DNA reads TGTGCCAGCAGTGACCCAAAACATGATAGCAATCAGCCCCAGCATTTT. This chain joins TRBV6-4 and TRBJ1-5, with no clear D. Between the trimmed V and J ends, which lost 2 bases and 0 bases, there was a span of 11 bases. The germline gives CDR1 MRHNA, CDR2 SNTAGT. This CDR3 has 16 amino acids.

The chain links TRBV19 to TRBJ2-7; possibly TRBD2 for D (6 bases). This CDR3 has 14 residues. Germline CDR1 and CDR2: LNHDA and SQIVND (reference sequence). The V end lost 5 bases, the J end lost 4 bases, and 15 bases lay between the germline ends. In DNA form, the CDR3 reads TGTGCCAGTAGTTCCTTAGGGAGGCCATACGAGCAGTACTTC. Its translation is CASSSLGRPYEQYF. Using reference TRBV19 and TRBJ2-7 for the parts outside the CDR3, the full variable domain is DGGITQSPKYLFRKEGQNVTLSCEQNLNHDAMYWYRQDPGQGLRLIYYSQIVNDFQKGDIAEGYSVSREKKESFPLTVTSAQKNPTAFYLCASSSLGRPYEQYFGPGTRLTVT.

In this sample, this clone turned up a few times. The chain is built from TRBV15 and TRBJ1-5, with 8 bases fitting TRBD1. J lost 6 bases, V lost 3 bases, and 7 bases had no gene match. The germline gives CDR1 LNHNV, CDR2 YYDKDF (reference sequence). The CDR3 sequence is 15 residues long. The CDR3 DNA sequence: TGTGCCACCAGCAGTCGCGGACAGGGAGCTCAGCCCCAGCATTTT. Amino acids: CATSSRGQGAQPQHF.

The chain employs TRBV6-6 and TRBJ2-1; D remains ambiguous. Germline CDR1 is MNHNY and CDR2 is SVGAGI (reference sequence). V dropped 6 bases and J dropped 9 bases, with 9 bases sitting between them. CDR3 length: 11 amino acids. The CDR3: CASSQSSEQFF. The CDR3 DNA reads as TGTGCCAGCAGCCAGTCTAGTGAGCAGTTCTTC.

CDR3 residues: CASSLRQATDTQYF. Written as DNA, the CDR3 is TGTGCCAGCAGCCTCAGACAGGCCACAGATACGCAGTATTTT. The V and J genes are TRBV7-2 and TRBJ2-3, with D possibly being TRBD1 (6 bases). Per the germline V gene, CDR1 is SGHTA and CDR2 is FQGNSA. The CDR3 has 14 residues. V was shortened by 5 bases and J by 2 bases, with 11 bases between the two germline ends. Full variable domain (rest looked up from reference TRBV7-2 and TRBJ2-3): GAGVSQSPSNKVTEKGKDVELRCDPISGHTALYWYRQSLGQGLEFLIYFQGNSAPDKSGLPSDRFSAERTGGSVSTLTIQRTQQEDSAVYLCASSLRQATDTQYFGPGTRLTVL.

This clone was seen a few times. The V gene is TRBV5-8, the J gene TRBJ1-2; TRBD1 matches at 12 bases. V shed 5 bases and J 4 bases; nucleotides not matched to a gene: 3. Germline CDR1 and CDR2: SGHTS and YDEGEE. This CDR3 comprises 14 residues. The CDR3 is CASRRDRGPYGYTF. The DNA for the CDR3 is TGTGCCAGCAGAAGGGACAGGGGGCCCTATGGCTACACCTTC.

The rearrangement joins TRBV7-3 to TRBJ1-1, with D tentatively TRBD1 (5 bases). The germline CDR1 and CDR2 sequences are SGHTA and FQGTGA. V was shortened by 5 bases and J by 8 bases, with 12 bases between the two germline ends. This CDR3 has 12 residues. The CDR3 reads CASSHGSGEAFF. CDR3 in DNA: TGTGCCAGCAGCCACGGGTCAGGGGAAGCTTTCTTT.